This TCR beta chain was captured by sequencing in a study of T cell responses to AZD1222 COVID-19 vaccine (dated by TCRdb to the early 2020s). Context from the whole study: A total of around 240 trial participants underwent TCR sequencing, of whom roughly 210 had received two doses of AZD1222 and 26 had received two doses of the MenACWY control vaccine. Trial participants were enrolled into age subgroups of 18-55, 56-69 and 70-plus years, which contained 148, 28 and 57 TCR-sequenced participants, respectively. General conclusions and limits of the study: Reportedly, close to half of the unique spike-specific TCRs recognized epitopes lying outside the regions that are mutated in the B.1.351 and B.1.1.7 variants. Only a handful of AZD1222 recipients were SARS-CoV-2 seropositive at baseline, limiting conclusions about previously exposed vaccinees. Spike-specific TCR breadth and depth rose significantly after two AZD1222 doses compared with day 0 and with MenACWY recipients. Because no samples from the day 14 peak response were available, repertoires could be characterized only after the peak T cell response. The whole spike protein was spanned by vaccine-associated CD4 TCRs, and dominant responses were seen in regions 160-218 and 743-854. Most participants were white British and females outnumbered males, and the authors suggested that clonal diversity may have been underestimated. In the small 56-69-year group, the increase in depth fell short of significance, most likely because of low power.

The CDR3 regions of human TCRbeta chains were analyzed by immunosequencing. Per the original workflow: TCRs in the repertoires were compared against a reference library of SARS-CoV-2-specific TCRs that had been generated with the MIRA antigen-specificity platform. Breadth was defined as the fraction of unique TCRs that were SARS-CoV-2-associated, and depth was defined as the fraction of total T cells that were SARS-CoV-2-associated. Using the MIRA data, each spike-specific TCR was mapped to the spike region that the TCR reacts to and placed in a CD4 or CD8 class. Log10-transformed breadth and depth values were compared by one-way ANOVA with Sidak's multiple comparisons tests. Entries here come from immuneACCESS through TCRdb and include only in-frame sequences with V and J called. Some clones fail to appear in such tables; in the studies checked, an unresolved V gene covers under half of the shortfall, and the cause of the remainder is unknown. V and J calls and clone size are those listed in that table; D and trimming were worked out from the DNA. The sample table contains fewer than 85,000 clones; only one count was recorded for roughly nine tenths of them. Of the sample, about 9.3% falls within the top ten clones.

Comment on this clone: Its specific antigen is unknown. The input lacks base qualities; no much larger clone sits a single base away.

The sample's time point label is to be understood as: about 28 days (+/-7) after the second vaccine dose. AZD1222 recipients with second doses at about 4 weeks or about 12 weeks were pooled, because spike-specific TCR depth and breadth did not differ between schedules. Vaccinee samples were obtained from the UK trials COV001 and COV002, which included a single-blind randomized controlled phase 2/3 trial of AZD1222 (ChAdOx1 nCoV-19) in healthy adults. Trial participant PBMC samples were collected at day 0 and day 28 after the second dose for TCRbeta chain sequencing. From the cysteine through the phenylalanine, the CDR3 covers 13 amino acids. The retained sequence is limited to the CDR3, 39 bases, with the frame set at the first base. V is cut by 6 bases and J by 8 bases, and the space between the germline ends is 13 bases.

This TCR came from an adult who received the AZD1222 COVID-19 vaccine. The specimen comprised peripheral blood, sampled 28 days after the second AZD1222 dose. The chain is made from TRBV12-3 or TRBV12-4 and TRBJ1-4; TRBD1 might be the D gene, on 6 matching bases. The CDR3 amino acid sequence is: CASSQLRGEKLFF. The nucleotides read TGTGCCAGCAGCCAACTCAGGGGCGAAAAACTGTTTTTT.